Listed below are T cell receptor beta chains from one sample, sequenced in a study of T-cell reconstitution after alpha-beta-depleted transplantation in children. TCRdb redid the calling of the PCR reads with MiXCR, one entry per CDR3 protein. The sample consists of about 870,000 distinct CDR3 sequences, roughly 15% of them appearing once. The sample in question was PBMCs, mostly from graft donor cells, obtained 360 days after TCRalphabeta/CD19-depleted stem cell transplant. These receptors came from a male patient aged 5 to 17 who had a stem cell transplant for acute lymphoblastic leukemia, so the T cells may come from the graft donor. The CDR3 runs from the conserved cysteine through the conserved F or W. A D gene is named only where the DNA matches it firmly. Size is omitted from some rows. Given values are once, few, many or a class for expanded clones.

d_gene | j_gene | abundance | v_gene | CDR3aa | CDR3nt
TRBD1 | TRBJ2-7 | few | TRBV7-9 | CASSFAQGAGYEQYF | TGTGCCAGCAGCTTCGCCCAGGGGGCTGGGTACGAGCAGTACTTC
TRBD1 | TRBJ1-2 | . | TRBV24-1 | CATSAWTGFGYGYTF | TGTGCCACCAGTGCGTGGACAGGGTTCGGCTATGGCTACACCTTC
TRBD2 | TRBJ2-7 | few | TRBV20-1 | CSASLGGGSYEQYF | TGCAGTGCTAGTCTGGGGGGGGGTTCCTACGAGCAGTACTTC
TRBD1 | TRBJ2-3 | . | TRBV6-1 | CASIRTGSTTDTQYF | TGTGCCAGCATCAGGACAGGGTCGACCACAGATACGCAGTATTTT
TRBD2 | TRBJ2-2 | few | TRBV5-1 | CASSWTRLAGTNTGELFF | TGCGCCAGCAGCTGGACGAGACTAGCGGGAACGAACACCGGGGAGCTGTTTTTT
TRBD1 | TRBJ2-1 | few | TRBV10-3 | CAIRGTGFNEQFF | TGTGCCATCAGGGGGACAGGGTTCAATGAGCAGTTCTTC
. | TRBJ1-1 | few | TRBV6-2/TRBV6-3 | CASSRRGGSTEAFF | TGTGCCAGCAGTCGAAGGGGTGGTAGCACTGAAGCTTTCTTT
. | TRBJ2-2 | . | TRBV7-9 | CASSSDGGSGELFF | TGTGCCAGCAGCTCCGATGGGGGAAGCGGGGAGCTGTTTTTT
TRBD1 | TRBJ1-4 | . | TRBV20-1 | CSARAYFPPDRGTNEKLFF | TGCAGTGCTAGGGCCTACTTCCCCCCTGACAGGGGAACTAATGAAAAACTGTTTTTT
TRBD2 | TRBJ2-3 | few | TRBV20-1 | CSARKTSGTDTQYF | TGCAGTGCTAGAAAGACTAGCGGCACAGATACGCAGTATTTT
. | TRBJ1-6 | . | TRBV30 | CAWSYLTRANSPLHF | TGTGCCTGGAGTTACCTCACAAGGGCTAATTCACCCCTCCACTTT
TRBD2 | TRBJ2-3 | . | TRBV12-3/TRBV12-4 | CASSPHTSGSTDTQYF | TGTGCCAGCAGTCCCCACACTAGCGGAAGCACAGATACGCAGTATTTT
. | TRBJ2-7 | few | TRBV27 | CASSFIGGLSLLNEQYF | TGTGCCAGCAGTTTTATTGGGGGACTTTCACTCCTAAACGAGCAGTACTTC
. | TRBJ2-5 | . | TRBV6-1 | CASREAGSQETQYF | TGTGCCAGCAGGGAGGCGGGGTCTCAAGAGACCCAGTACTTC
TRBD1 | TRBJ1-5 | many | TRBV7-8 | CASSLGDRDHSNQPQHF | TGTGCCAGCAGCTTAGGGGACAGGGATCATAGCAATCAGCCCCAGCATTTT
. | TRBJ2-7 | many | TRBV9 | CASSTSDYEQYF | TGTGCCAGCAGTACCAGCGACTACGAGCAGTACTTC
TRBD1 | TRBJ1-1 | . | TRBV19 | CASSRPGTENTEAFF | TGTGCCAGTAGCCGTCCCGGGACAGAGAACACTGAAGCTTTCTTT
. | TRBJ2-7 | few | TRBV5-1 | CASSLGLDSLSSYEQYF | TGCGCCAGCAGCTTGGGGCTCGACAGCCTGAGCTCCTACGAGCAGTACTTC
TRBD2 | TRBJ2-1 | . | TRBV4-1 | CASSQGARGRVLINEQFF | TGCGCCAGCAGCCAAGGGGCGCGCGGGAGGGTCCTCATCAATGAGCAGTTCTTC
TRBD2 | TRBJ2-1 | . | TRBV7-2 | CASSRRGTSGSYNEQFF | TGTGCCAGCAGCCGGCGAGGGACTAGCGGGAGCTACAATGAGCAGTTCTTC
. | TRBJ2-1 | few | TRBV20-1 | CSAREWRWSYNEQFF | TGCAGTGCTAGAGAGTGGCGTTGGTCCTACAATGAGCAGTTCTTC
TRBD1 | TRBJ2-3 | once | TRBV2 | CARDRVPGTQYF | TGTGCCAGGGACAGGGTTCCTGGTACGCAGTATTTT
TRBD2 | TRBJ2-7 | . | TRBV24-1 | CATSDLTPLAVNYEQYF | TGTGCCACCAGTGATTTAACGCCCCTAGCGGTGAACTACGAGCAGTACTTC
TRBD2 | TRBJ2-3 | . | TRBV12-3/TRBV12-4 | CASQRGTSGGTDTQYF | TGTGCCAGTCAAAGGGGGACTAGCGGGGGCACAGATACGCAGTATTTT
TRBD2 | TRBJ2-7 | . | TRBV5-1 | CASSLQLAEAYEQYF | TGCGCCAGCAGCTTACAACTAGCGGAGGCCTACGAGCAGTACTTC
TRBD1 | TRBJ2-7 | few | TRBV14 | CASRLSGGTGSSYF | TGTGCCAGCCGATTGAGCGGCGGGACAGGTTCATCGTACTTC
TRBD1 | TRBJ2-7 | few | TRBV4-2 | CASSRHSGTGFDEQYF | TGTGCCAGCAGCCGACATTCCGGGACAGGGTTCGACGAGCAGTACTTC
. | TRBJ2-7 | . | TRBV5-1 | CASSLEGRRDYEQYF | TGCGCCAGCAGCTTGGAGGGACGGCGAGACTACGAGCAGTACTTC
. | TRBJ2-7 | many | TRBV3-1 | CASSRPFGTDYEQYF | TGTGCCAGCAGCCGCCCCTTCGGAACAGACTACGAGCAGTACTTC
. | TRBJ1-6 | few | TRBV27 | CASSTVQASPLHF | TGTGCCAGCAGCACCGTGCAGGCATCACCCCTCCACTTT
TRBD1 | TRBJ2-5 | . | TRBV12-3/TRBV12-4 | CATAQGNKETQYF | TGTGCCACCGCACAGGGGAATAAGGAGACCCAGTACTTC
TRBD1 | TRBJ1-4 | few | TRBV18 | CASSPDRDDEKLFF | TGTGCCAGCTCACCGGACAGGGATGATGAAAAACTGTTTTTT
. | TRBJ2-1 | many | TRBV29-1 | CSTEEGPSNEQFF | TGCAGCACAGAAGAAGGACCTAGCAATGAGCAGTTCTTC
. | TRBJ2-1 | few | TRBV20-1 | CSARDERVRNEQFF | TGCAGTGCTAGAGATGAACGGGTCCGCAATGAGCAGTTCTTC
. | TRBJ1-2 | . | TRBV29-1 | CSVNTGPPLYGYTF | TGCAGCGTGAATACAGGGCCTCCGCTCTATGGCTACACCTTC
. | TRBJ2-7 | many | TRBV7-9 | CASSLAGLGDEQYF | TGTGCCAGCAGCTTAGCGGGTCTAGGAGACGAGCAGTACTTC
TRBD2 | TRBJ2-1 | . | TRBV5-1 | CASSTSGRAGQFF | TGCGCCAGCAGCACTAGCGGGAGGGCTGGGCAGTTCTTC
TRBD2 | TRBJ2-1 | . | TRBV10-3 | CAISGGTSGSGNEQFF | TGTGCCATCAGTGGAGGGACTAGCGGGAGTGGGAATGAGCAGTTCTTC
TRBD1 | TRBJ2-7 | many | TRBV28 | CASTSGTGSYEQYF | TGTGCCAGCACCTCCGGGACAGGGTCCTACGAGCAGTACTTC
TRBD2 | TRBJ2-4 | . | TRBV12-3/TRBV12-4 | CASSKARGLEGRFGKNIQYF | TGTGCCAGCAGTAAGGCCCGGGGACTAGAGGGCAGGTTTGGCAAAAACATTCAGTACTTC
. | TRBJ2-1 | few | TRBV13 | CASSSVSGEQFF | TGTGCCAGCAGCTCCGTTAGCGGTGAGCAGTTCTTC
. | TRBJ2-5 | few | TRBV12-3/TRBV12-4 | CASSPIGRGSETQYF | TGTGCCAGCAGCCCTATCGGACGGGGATCGGAGACCCAGTACTTC
TRBD2 | TRBJ2-7 | . | TRBV12-3/TRBV12-4 | CASSFTWVSGSTYEQYF | TGTGCCAGCAGTTTTACCTGGGTTAGCGGGAGTACATACGAGCAGTACTTC
TRBD2 | TRBJ2-1 | many | TRBV29-1 | CSVEATSGRTREGFVRFF | TGCAGCGTCGAAGCTACTAGCGGGAGGACGCGCGAGGGCTTCGTAAGGTTCTTC
. | TRBJ2-3 | . | TRBV7-6 | CASSPFADRPPRGDTQYF | TGTGCCAGCAGCCCTTTCGCGGATCGACCGCCGCGGGGAGATACGCAGTATTTT
. | TRBJ2-6 | . | TRBV29-1 | CSVRDSSSGANVLTF | TGCAGCGTCAGGGACTCCAGCTCTGGGGCCAACGTCCTGACTTTC
. | TRBJ2-2 | . | TRBV5-6 | CASSFTGLFTGELFF | TGTGCCAGCAGCTTCACGGGACTTTTCACCGGGGAGCTGTTTTTT
. | TRBJ2-1 | . | TRBV11-2 | CASSLLRFNEQFF | TGTGCCAGCAGCTTACTGCGATTTAATGAGCAGTTCTTC
. | TRBJ1-2 | . | TRBV27 | CASSSRGGRNYGYTF | TGTGCCAGCAGTTCCCGTGGGGGGCGTAACTATGGCTACACCTTC
TRBD2 | TRBJ2-3 | many | TRBV29-1 | CSERASGASTDTQYF | TGCAGCGAACGCGCGAGCGGGGCTAGCACAGATACGCAGTATTTT
. | TRBJ2-5 | . | TRBV11-1 | CASSLSPGAGRGAETQYF | TGTGCCAGCAGCTTATCCCCCGGGGCTGGGCGGGGAGCAGAGACCCAGTACTTC
. | TRBJ1-6 | few | TRBV6-2/TRBV6-3 | CASSYGGTNSPLHF | TGTGCCAGCAGTTACGGTGGGACCAATTCACCCCTCCACTTT
. | TRBJ1-2 | . | TRBV27 | CASSSGINYGYTF | TGTGCCAGCAGTTCGGGGATCAACTATGGCTACACCTTC
TRBD2 | TRBJ2-3 | once | TRBV7-2 | CASSPLAGVQGTDTQYF | TGTGCCAGCAGCCCTCTAGCGGGAGTGCAAGGCACAGATACGCAGTATTTT
. | TRBJ2-1 | many | TRBV27 | CASSIAAYNEQFF | TGTGCCAGCAGTATAGCGGCATACAATGAGCAGTTCTTC